This T cell receptor (beta chain) appears in the sequencing data of a study of OX40 agonist ivuxolimab in advanced cancers. Looking at the study overall: As their treatment, patients were administered ivuxolimab, an agonistic anti-OX40 (CD134) antibody. Whole-study findings and limits: Average numbers of expanded clones were greater in CD8+ T cells than in CD4+. No determination was made of the antigen specificity of the expanded peripheral T cells.

Of note for this clone: What it binds is unknown.

TCRdb's table, derived via immunoSEQ multiplex PCR, lists solely in-frame clones and lacks some. The sample lists about 57,000 clones; over 75% were seen once. Germline lookup yields CDR1 MGHRA and CDR2 YSYEKL. This CDR3 has 17 amino acids. Trimming removed 0 bases at V and 6 bases at J, with 17 bases between. This TCR was sampled from an adult with an advanced solid tumor such as melanoma, head and neck, liver or kidney cancer. The chain links TRBV4-1 to TRBJ1-4; D not resolved. The specimen comprised CD4+ or CD8+ T cells sorted from blood, sampled in a trial of the OX40 agonist ivuxolimab. Here the CDR3 reads CASSQDPGRRSYEKLFF. CDR3 DNA: TGCGCCAGCAGCCAAGACCCAGGACGGAGGAGCTATGAAAAACTGTTTTTT.